The next 3 T cell receptor beta chains were all read from a single sample in a study of shared clonotypes between healthy human individuals. Naive CD8 cells were CD45RO-negative, positively selected for CCR7, excluding terminally differentiated effector memory CD45RA+ cells. The data were produced by immunoSEQ multiplex PCR, yet TCRdb's version contains in-frame clones alone and is incomplete. The sample lists over 2 million clones, around 96% occurring once. Source material: naive CD8+ T cells sorted from blood. These receptor sequences come from a man between 18 and 29 years old in good health.

J is TRBJ2-7 and V is TRBV6-1, with 9 bases lining up with TRBD1. In germline, CDR1 is MNHNS, CDR2 SASEGT. CDR3 length: 13 amino acids. Germline trimming cut 6 bases from V and 10 bases from J; bases unmatched to any gene: 10. The CDR3 DNA reads TGTGCCAGCAGCGAGGGGACAGGGCGGTATCAGTACTTC. Encoded protein: CASSEGTGRYQYF.

The sample holds one count of this clone. This sequence joins TRBV5-4 and TRBJ2-3; D is ambiguous. V dropped 4 bases and J dropped 3 bases, with 6 bases sitting between them. The CDR3 has 12 residues. Germline V CDR1 and CDR2: SGHNT, YYREEE (reference sequence). The CDR3 loop is CASSHNTDTQYF. The CDR3 coding sequence is TGTGCCAGCAGCCATAATACAGATACGCAGTATTTT.

The V call is TRBV4-1, the J call TRBJ2-5, with D perhaps TRBD2 (6 bases). Germline CDR1 and CDR2: MGHRA and YSYEKL. The CDR3 has 15 residues. V shed 3 bases and J shed 1 base, with 12 bases lying between them. The CDR3, as DNA: TGCGCCAGCAGCCAGAAGGAGGGCGCCCAAGAGACCCAGTACTTC. It encodes CASSQKEGAQETQYF.